A single sample is the source of the 27 T cell receptor beta chains below, sequenced in a study of blood T cells in healthy people across ages. A sample-barcoded 5' primer and a J-beta primer mix were used in a second PCR of roughly 6 to 11 cycles. From the 5' RACE reads, TCRdb called clonotypes with MiXCR, one entry per CDR3 protein. The data hold under 2,000,000 distinct CDR3 sequences, with 49% observed a single time. The sample was blood. These receptors were obtained from a woman aged 40 to 50 in good health.

The CDR3 nucleotides read TGTGCCAGCAGTTTTTGGGGGGGGAAAGCAGATACGCAGTATTTT. Translation gives CASSFWGGKADTQYF. V usage is TRBV27 and J usage is TRBJ2-3; 7 nucleotides agree with TRBD2. The CDR3 sequence is 15 residues long. The germline V gene has CDR1 MNHEY and CDR2 SMNVEV (reference sequence). The junction had 7 bases not matched to a gene; V was cut back by 3 bases and J by 4 bases.

The chain has TRBV27 and TRBJ1-1; 9 bases agree with TRBD1. The CDR3 is 16 amino acids. Germline values: CDR1 MNHEY, CDR2 SMNVEV (reference sequence). V gave up 3 bases and J gave up 1 base; unmatched junction bases: 6. CDR3 residues: CASSFFPGQGNTEAFF. CDR3 nucleotide sequence: TGTGCCAGCAGTTTCTTCCCGGGACAGGGGAACACTGAAGCTTTCTTT.

This chain links TRBV14 with TRBJ2-6; 7 bases map to TRBD2. Per germline, CDR1 SGHDN and CDR2 FVKESK. Germline trimming cut 0 bases from V and 2 bases from J; bases unmatched to any gene: 4. This CDR3 has 17 amino acids. The chain's CDR3 is CASSQERGRAGANVLTF. The DNA for the CDR3 is TGTGCCAGCAGCCAAGAACGTGGGAGGGCTGGGGCCAACGTCCTGACTTTC.

The chain links TRBV6-1 to TRBJ2-3; D is perhaps TRBD2 (6 bases). V was shortened by 7 bases and J by 3 bases, with 23 bases between the two germline ends. The CDR3 sequence is 17 residues long. Germline CDR1 reads MNHNS; CDR2 reads SASEGT. The CDR3 nucleotides are TGTGCCAGCACCAACGCCCGTTTGGGGGGTGTGACAGATACGCAGTATTTT. It translates to CASTNARLGGVTDTQYF.

This chain joins TRBV7-2 and TRBJ1-2, with TRBD1 matching over 7 bases. The V gene end was trimmed by 5 bases and the J gene end by 5 bases; junction bases not matched to a gene: 8. This CDR3 contains 14 residues. In germline, CDR1 is SGHTA, CDR2 FQGNSA. CDR3 DNA: TGTGCCAGCAGCCCAGGGGGGGGAAAGTATGGCTACACCTTC. Residues: CASSPGGGKYGYTF.

The V and J genes are TRBV7-9 and TRBJ2-3; D is ambiguous. The length of the CDR3 is 12 residues. The V end was cut by 2 bases, the J end by 8 bases, with 8 bases between. The germline gives CDR1 SEHNR, CDR2 FQNEAQ (reference sequence). CDR3 residues: CASSLSFGTQYF. The CDR3 DNA reads as TGTGCCAGCAGCTTATCTTTCGGTACGCAGTATTTT.

The chain combines TRBV4-3 with TRBJ2-7; 9 positions agree with TRBD2. The V and J ends lost 0 bases and 2 bases, in that order; junction bases with no gene match: 5. This CDR3 has 16 residues. The germline V gene encodes CDR1 LGHNA and CDR2 YSLEER. This CDR3 reads CASSQDVAGGAYEQYF. Written as DNA, the CDR3 is TGCGCCAGCAGCCAAGACGTGGCGGGGGGGGCCTACGAGCAGTACTTC.

This chain joins TRBV2 and TRBJ1-4; maybe TRBD1 (6 bases). The CDR3 contains 13 residues. Germline V gives CDR1 SNHLY, CDR2 FYNNEI. V lost 0 bases, J lost 11 bases, and 10 bases lay in between. CDR3 coding DNA: TGTGCCAGCAGTGAAGCGGTTCAGGGGAAACTGTTTTTT. Its translation is CASSEAVQGKLFF.

This clonotype was detected once. The chain recombines TRBV10-3 with TRBJ1-5; D is unclear. Per germline, CDR1 ENHRY and CDR2 SYGVKD. The CDR3 loop spans 15 amino acids. The V and J ends lost 0 bases and 6 bases respectively, with 12 bases between them. CDR3 amino acids: CAISESLGKGQPQHF. The CDR3 DNA sequence: TGTGCCATCAGTGAGTCGTTGGGGAAAGGTCAGCCCCAGCATTTT.

The V call is TRBV3-1, the J call TRBJ2-3; D unresolved. The germline V gene encodes CDR1 LGHDT and CDR2 YNNKEL (reference sequence). Trimming removed 4 bases at V and 9 bases at J, with 11 bases between. The CDR3 covers 12 residues. The CDR3 region is CASSPPHRTQYF. DNA for the CDR3: TGTGCCAGCAGCCCCCCCCATCGGACGCAGTATTTT.

This chain uses TRBV6-1 with TRBJ2-7; the match to TRBD2 covers 8 bases. J lost 0 bases, V lost 11 bases, and 12 bases had no gene match. Germline V gene lookup returns CDR1 MNHNS and CDR2 SASEGT. This CDR3 spans 15 amino acids. The chain's CDR3 is CAVRAQRGISYEQYF. The CDR3 region has the DNA TGTGCCGTCCGAGCCCAGCGGGGGATCTCCTACGAGCAGTACTTC.

This clonotype has just a few counts. The genes are TRBV7-9 and TRBJ2-4; the D call may be TRBD1 or TRBD2 (5 bases each). Trimming took 5 bases from V and 0 from J, leaving 11 bases between them. The CDR3 loop spans 15 amino acids. Germline CDR1 is SEHNR and CDR2 is FQNEAQ (reference sequence). The CDR3 here is CASSRDPPAKNIQYF. The CDR3 nucleotides read TGTGCCAGCAGCCGGGACCCGCCAGCCAAAAACATTCAGTACTTC.

This clonotype was detected a few times. This chain connects TRBV10-2 to TRBJ2-3, with D perhaps TRBD2 (5 bases). The CDR3 is made up of 12 amino acids. With 5 bases removed from V and 5 bases from J, the gap between germline ends came to 8 bases. CDR1 and CDR2 from the germline V gene are WSHSY and SAAADI. For the CDR3, the DNA is TGCGCCAGCAGTCCGGACTTAGATACGCAGTATTTT. As protein: CASSPDLDTQYF.

The chain links TRBV6-2 or TRBV6-3 to TRBJ2-7; 7 nucleotides align to TRBD1. Trimming at V came to 6 bases and at J to 3 bases, leaving 5 bases not matched to a gene. The CDR3 is 13 residues long. The germline CDR1 and CDR2 sequences are MNHEY and SVGEGT. The chain's CDR3 is CASRATGLYEQYF. CDR3 DNA: TGTGCCAGCAGAGCGACAGGGCTCTACGAGCAGTACTTC.

This clonotype was found a few times. The CDR3, as DNA: TGTGCCAGCGGGGGTGGGGGGAGTGATGAGCAGTTCTTC. Its translation: CASGGGGSDEQFF. The chain links TRBV27 to TRBJ2-1; weak D call: TRBD2 (6 bases). The CDR3 spans 13 residues. From germline, CDR1 is MNHEY and CDR2 SMNVEV (reference sequence). Trimming removed 8 bases from V and 8 bases from J, with 16 bases in between.

V usage is TRBV4-3 and J usage is TRBJ2-1, with 9 bases lining up with TRBD2. The CDR3 contains 16 residues. Looked up from germline, CDR1 is LGHNA and CDR2 is YSLEER. Germline trimming cut 1 base from V and 2 bases from J; bases unmatched to any gene: 3. The CDR3 reads CASSQVAGGPYNEQFF. In nucleotides, the CDR3 is TGCGCCAGCAGCCAAGTCGCGGGGGGGCCCTACAATGAGCAGTTCTTC.

This sequence joins TRBV27 and TRBJ2-5; D possibly corresponds to TRBD2 (5 bases). Germline V CDR1 and CDR2: MNHEY, SMNVEV (reference sequence). The V and J ends lost 2 bases and 11 bases respectively, with 18 bases between them. The length of the CDR3 is 14 residues. CDR3 sequence: CASSLLGVGYVQYF. CDR3 DNA sequence: TGTGCCAGCAGTTTACTGGGAGTTGGGTACGTGCAGTACTTC.

The chain carries TRBV7-2 and TRBJ1-2, with TRBD1 matching over 10 bases. V lost 5 bases to trimming and J lost 3 bases; unmatched junction nucleotides: 6. The length of the CDR3 is 15 residues. Germline CDR1 and CDR2: SGHTA and FQGNSA. The DNA for the CDR3 is TGTGCCAGCAGCCGCCCGGACAGGGGGTACTATGGCTACACCTTC. The encoded protein is CASSRPDRGYYGYTF.

This clonotype was detected only a few times. The rearrangement links TRBV6-2 or TRBV6-3 to TRBJ1-2, with TRBD1 matching over 7 bases. Germline CDR1 reads MNHEY; CDR2 reads SVGEGT. The CDR3 spans 14 residues. The J segment lost 4 bases and the V segment lost 10 bases, leaving 12 bases of the junction unmatched. DNA of the CDR3: TGTGCCACCAACAATCCCGGACAGGTCTATGGCTACACCTTC. The encoded protein is CATNNPGQVYGYTF.

CDR3 amino acids: CASSSPRGSYGYTF. CDR3 nucleotides: TGTGCCAGCAGCTCCCCACGGGGATCCTATGGCTACACCTTC. V gene TRBV6-2 or TRBV6-3 combines with J gene TRBJ1-2; D is uncertain. From germline, CDR1 is MNHEY and CDR2 SVGEGT. Trimming took off 6 bases at V and 4 bases at J, with 15 bases between the two ends. CDR3 length: 14 amino acids.

This chain uses TRBV2 with TRBJ2-3; D uncertain. Deletions cut 3 bases from V and 2 bases from J, with 3 bases between. The CDR3 sequence is 12 residues long. Germline values: CDR1 SNHLY, CDR2 FYNNEI. CDR3 bases: TGTGCCAGCAGTGATCTCACAGATACGCAGTATTTT. As protein: CASSDLTDTQYF.

This chain links TRBV4-1 with TRBJ2-7, with 8 nucleotides matching TRBD1. CDR1 MGHRA and CDR2 YSYEKL come from the germline V gene. V lost 4 bases, J lost 3 bases, and 8 bases stayed unmatched. The CDR3 is 15 residues long. The CDR3 nucleotides are TGCGCCAGCAGCCGAGGACAGGGCCGTAACTACGAGCAGTACTTC. Translating it yields CASSRGQGRNYEQYF.

This clonotype was recorded a few times. The chain is built from TRBV4-3 and TRBJ2-5; no clear D. CDR1 is LGHNA and CDR2 is YSLEER in the germline V gene. This CDR3 spans 16 amino acids. Trimming left V 0 bases short and J 5 bases short, with 16 bases between. CDR3 in DNA: TGCGCCAGCAGCCAAGACCCCAACGGCTTTAGGGAGACCCAGTACTTC. Its protein is CASSQDPNGFRETQYF.

For this clonotype: Relative to the germline gene, one junction end is altered; a read error may explain this. The chain combines TRBV10-2 with TRBJ1-2; D is unresolved. CDR1 and CDR2 (germline): WSHSY, SAAADI. This CDR3 is built from 11 residues. The CDR3 region has the DNA TGCGCCGGCAGTGAGTCCCATGGCTACACCTTC. Its translation is CAGSESHGYTF.

The chain employs TRBV20-1 and TRBJ2-3; 12 bases are shared with TRBD2. The CDR3 has 16 residues. Per germline, CDR1 DFQATT and CDR2 SNEGSKA (reference sequence). The ends lost 3 bases at V and 4 bases at J; junction bases unmatched: 8. The CDR3 nucleotides are TGCAGTGCTAGCGGGCTAGCGGGGGGGCGCTCAGATACGCAGTATTTT. Protein sequence: CSASGLAGGRSDTQYF.

This clonotype was observed many times. The chain combines TRBV29-1 with TRBJ1-2; no reliable D call. CDR1 is SQVTM, CDR2 ANQGSEA, per germline. Trimming took off 2 bases at V and 4 bases at J, with 8 bases between the two ends. This CDR3 contains 12 residues. The CDR3 DNA reads as TGCAGCGTTGAAAAGGGATCCTATGGCTACACCTTC. Encoded protein: CSVEKGSYGYTF. Filled out from reference TRBV29-1 and TRBJ1-2, the complete variable domain reads SAVISQKPSRDICQRGTSLTIQCQVDSQVTMMFWYRQQPGQSLTLIATANQGSEATYESGFVIDKFPISRPNLTFSTLTVSNMSPEDSSIYLCSVEKGSYGYTFGSGTRLTVV.

This sequence joins TRBV27 and TRBJ1-2, with 9 bases lining up with TRBD1. The length of the CDR3 is 14 residues. In germline, CDR1 is MNHEY, CDR2 SMNVEV (reference sequence). V shed 6 bases and J 8 bases; nucleotides not matched to a gene: 10. The CDR3 is CASSLRTGGGGYTF. The DNA of the CDR3 is TGTGCCAGCAGCCTAAGAACAGGGGGCGGCGGCTACACCTTC.